This entry is about one T cell receptor beta chain. The CDR3 covers 21 residues. The V gene end was trimmed by 0 bases and the J gene end by 0 bases; junction bases not matched to a gene: 12. Germline V gene data show CDR1 as SNHLY and CDR2 as FYNNEI. Sequencing of TCR beta was performed on blood CD8+ T cells and on blood CD4+ T cells. A quantity of about 0.5 to 1 ug RNA underwent reverse transcription using random hexamers. An immunoSEQ multiplex PCR generated amplified TCR beta CDR3 products spanning 54 Vbeta and 13 Jbeta. A single record per CDR3 protein comes from TCRdb applying MiXCR to the immunoSEQ multiplex PCR reads. Altogether tens of thousands of distinct CDR3 sequences are present, over 85% being singletons, with the ten largest covering 0.45% to 0.65%. The sample belongs to a study of CD8 T cells in Susac syndrome.

The rearrangement links TRBV2 to TRBJ2-6; 9 nucleotides align to TRBD1. The source of this sequence is a human donor in good health. Specimen: CD8+ T cells from PBMCs. The CDR3 DNA follows: TGTGCCAGCAGTGAAGCCGTAAGACCGGGACAGGGACTCTCTGGGGCCAACGTCCTGACTTTC. The encoded protein is CASSEAVRPGQGLSGANVLTF.